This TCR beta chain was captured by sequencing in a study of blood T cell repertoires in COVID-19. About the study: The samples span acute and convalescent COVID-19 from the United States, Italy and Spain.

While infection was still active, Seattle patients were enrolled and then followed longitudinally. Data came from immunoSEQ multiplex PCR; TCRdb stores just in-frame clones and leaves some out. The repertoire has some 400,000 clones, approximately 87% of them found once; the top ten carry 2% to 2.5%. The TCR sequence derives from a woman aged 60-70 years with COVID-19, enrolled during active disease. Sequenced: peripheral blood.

DNA of the CDR3: TGTGCCAGCAGCTACACCAGGGGGAAAAGCTCCTACGAGCAGTACTTC. Amino acid sequence: CASSYTRGKSSYEQYF. The chain is built from TRBV5-4 and TRBJ2-7, with 7 bases aligning to TRBD1. The V gene end was trimmed by 3 bases and the J gene end by 0 bases; junction bases not matched to a gene: 9. Germline assignment: CDR1 SGHNT and CDR2 YYREEE (reference sequence). The CDR3 has 16 amino acids.